The present entry profiles one T cell receptor (beta chain) with its context. This sample is drawn from a study of blood T cell repertoires in COVID-19. Study-level background: There were acute and convalescent COVID-19 samples, and they came from the United States, Italy and Spain.

Authors' processing steps: Nucleated cell number was recorded as an estimate derived from reference gene primer amplification. Sequenced by immunoSEQ multiplex PCR; TCRdb stores in-frame clones only, minus some. Clonal size and the V and J genes are those of that table, whereas D and trimming came from the DNA. The sample yields under 150,000 clones, 80% to 90% seen once. CDR3 size: 16 residues. The V and J ends lost 6 bases and 0 bases respectively, with 16 bases between them. The rearrangement links TRBV23-1 to TRBJ2-3; no definite D call. TRBV23-1 is treated as an ORF (open reading frame) with a function not yet certain. The receptor's source is a woman aged 50 to 60 who had recovered from COVID-19. Sequenced input: PBMCs or T cells enriched from blood (not recorded which). CDR3 DNA sequence: TGCGCCAGCAGGGCCCGCGGAAAATCTAGCACAGATACGCAGTATTTT. Translated, it gives CASRARGKSSTDTQYF.